This TCR beta chain originates from a study of shared clonotypes between healthy human individuals. V was trimmed by 0 bases and J by 0 bases, leaving 21 bases between them. This CDR3 is built from 19 residues. CDR1 is SGHDN and CDR2 is FVKESK in the germline V gene. Every donor, a Caucasian adult, lived in Nashville, Tennessee. An even split of each subset's genomic DNA across several immunoSEQ plates was performed. Profiled with immunoSEQ multiplex PCR; TCRdb holds only in-frame clones, not every one. The sample yields more than 550,000 clones, 90% seen once. The TCR sequence derives from a man aged 18-30 years in good health. Some clones in this sample may be carry-over from other donors' samples. V is TRBV14 and J is TRBJ2-7; possibly TRBD1 or TRBD2 for D (5 bases each). Sequenced sample: memory CD8+ T cells from PBMCs. As for subset: CD45RO+ cells pooled with CCR7-negative TemRA cells. This CDR3 reads CASSQDRLVGTASSYEQYF. In nucleotides, the CDR3 is TGTGCCAGCAGCCAAGATCGGCTCGTTGGGACCGCGAGCTCCTACGAGCAGTACTTC.